The 3 T cell receptor beta chains given below trace back to one sample, sequenced in a study of shared clonotypes between healthy human individuals. Repertoires were generated with immunoSEQ multiplex PCR, while TCRdb's copy carries only in-frame clones and drops some. The sample includes nearly 2 million clones, approximately 95% of them seen just once. The naive CD8 population came from CD45RO-negative cells selected for CCR7, without terminally differentiated effector memory CD45RA+ cells. Specimen: naive CD8+ T cells sorted from blood. The receptors derive from a man younger than 35 in good health.

This chain connects TRBV5-4 to TRBJ2-2; weak D call: TRBD1 (5 bases). The CDR3 consists of 16 residues. The V and J ends lost 3 bases and 0 bases respectively, with 12 bases between them. Germline values: CDR1 SGHNT, CDR2 YYREEE (reference sequence). In DNA form, the CDR3 reads TGTGCCAGCAGCTCCTGGACACCCCCGAACACCGGGGAGCTGTTTTTT. Protein: CASSSWTPPNTGELFF.

The gene calls are TRBV15 and TRBJ2-7, with no clear D. V dropped 3 bases and J dropped 4 bases, with 10 bases sitting between them. Germline V lookup: CDR1 LNHNV, CDR2 YYDKDF (reference sequence). The CDR3 loop spans 13 amino acids. CDR3: CATSRAIGYEQYF. The DNA for the CDR3 is TGTGCCACCAGCAGGGCAATAGGGTACGAGCAGTACTTC. Together with reference TRBV15 and TRBJ2-7, the CDR3 gives the full variable domain: DAMVIQNPRYQVTQFGKPVTLSCSQTLNHNVMYWYQQKSSQAPKLLFHYYDKDFNNEADTPDNFQSRRPNTSFCFLDIRSPGLGDTAMYLCATSRAIGYEQYFGPGTRLTVT.

Regarding this clone: The same CDR3 can be traced to other DNA sequences in this sample. The chain is built from TRBV11-2 and TRBJ2-7; D is undetermined. The CDR3 runs to 13 residues. The germline V gene has CDR1 SGHAT and CDR2 FQNNGV. Trimming took 0 bases from V and 3 from J, leaving 6 bases between them. DNA of the CDR3: TGTGCCAGCAGCTTAGAAATCGACTACGAGCAGTACTTC. As protein: CASSLEIDYEQYF.